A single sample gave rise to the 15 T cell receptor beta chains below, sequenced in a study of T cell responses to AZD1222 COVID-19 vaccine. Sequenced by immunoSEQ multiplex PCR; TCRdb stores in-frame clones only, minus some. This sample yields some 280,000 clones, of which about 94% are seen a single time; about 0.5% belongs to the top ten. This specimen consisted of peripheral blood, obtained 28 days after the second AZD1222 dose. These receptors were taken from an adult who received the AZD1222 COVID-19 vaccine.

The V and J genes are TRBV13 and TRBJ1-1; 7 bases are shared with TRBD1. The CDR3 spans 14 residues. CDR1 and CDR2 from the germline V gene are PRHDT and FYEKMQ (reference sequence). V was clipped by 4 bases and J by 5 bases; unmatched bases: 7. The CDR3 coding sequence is TGTGCCAGCAGCTCAGACAGGGATTTGACTGAAGCTTTCTTT. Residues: CASSSDRDLTEAFF. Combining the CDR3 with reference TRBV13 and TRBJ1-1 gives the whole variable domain AAGVIQSPRHLIKEKRETATLKCYPIPRHDTVYWYQQGPGQDPQFLISFYEKMQSDKGSIPDRFSAQQFSDYHSELNMSSLELGDSALYFCASSSDRDLTEAFFGQGTRLTVV.

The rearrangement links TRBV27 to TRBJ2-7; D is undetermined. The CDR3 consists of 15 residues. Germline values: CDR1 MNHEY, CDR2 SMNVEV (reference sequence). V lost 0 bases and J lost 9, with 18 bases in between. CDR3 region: CASSLSSEGVLGQYF. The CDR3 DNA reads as TGTGCCAGCAGTTTATCCTCCGAAGGTGTCCTAGGGCAGTACTTC.

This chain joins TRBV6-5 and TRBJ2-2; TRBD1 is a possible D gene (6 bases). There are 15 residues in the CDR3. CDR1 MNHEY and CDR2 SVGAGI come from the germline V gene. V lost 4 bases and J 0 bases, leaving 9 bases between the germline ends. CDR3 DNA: TGTGCCAGCAGTTCCAGGGGCGCGAACACCGGGGAGCTGTTTTTT. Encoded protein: CASSSRGANTGELFF.

The CDR3 DNA reads TGTGCCAGCAGCGCCTTGGGGCAGAAATATAGCAATCAGCCCCAGCATTTT. Its translation: CASSALGQKYSNQPQHF. The gene calls are TRBV28 and TRBJ1-5; a possible D gene is TRBD1 (5 bases). CDR3 length equals 17 residues. Deletions cut 6 bases from V and 0 bases from J, with 18 bases between. The germline gives CDR1 MDHEN, CDR2 SYDVKM.

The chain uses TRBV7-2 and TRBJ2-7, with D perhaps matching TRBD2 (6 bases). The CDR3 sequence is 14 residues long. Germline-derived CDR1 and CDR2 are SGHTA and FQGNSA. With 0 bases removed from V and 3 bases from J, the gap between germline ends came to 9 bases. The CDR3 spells CASSLALRGYEQYF. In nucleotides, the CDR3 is TGTGCCAGCAGCTTAGCGCTGCGGGGCTACGAGCAGTACTTC.

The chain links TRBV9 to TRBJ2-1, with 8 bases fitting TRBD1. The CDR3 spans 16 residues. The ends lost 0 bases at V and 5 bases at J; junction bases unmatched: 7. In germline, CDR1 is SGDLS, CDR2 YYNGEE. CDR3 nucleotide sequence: TGTGCCAGCAGCGTAGCGGACTCAGGGGGCCACAATGAGCAGTTCTTC. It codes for CASSVADSGGHNEQFF.

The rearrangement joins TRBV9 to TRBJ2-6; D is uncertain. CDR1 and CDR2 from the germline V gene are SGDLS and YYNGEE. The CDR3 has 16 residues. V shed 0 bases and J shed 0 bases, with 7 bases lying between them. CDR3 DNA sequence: TGTGCCAGCAGCGTAGGACCGAGCTCTGGGGCCAACGTCCTGACTTTC. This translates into CASSVGPSSGANVLTF.

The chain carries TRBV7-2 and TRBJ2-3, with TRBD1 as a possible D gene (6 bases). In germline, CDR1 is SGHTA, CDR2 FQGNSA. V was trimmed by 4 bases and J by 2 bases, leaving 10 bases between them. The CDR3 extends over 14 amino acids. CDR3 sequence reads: CASSSRGYTDTQYF. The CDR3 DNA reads TGTGCCAGCAGCTCGAGGGGGTACACAGATACGCAGTATTTT.

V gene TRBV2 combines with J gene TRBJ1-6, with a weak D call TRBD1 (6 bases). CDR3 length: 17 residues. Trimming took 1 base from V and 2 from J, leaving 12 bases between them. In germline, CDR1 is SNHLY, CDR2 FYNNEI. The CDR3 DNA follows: TGTGCCAGCAGTGAAGTTAAGGGGGGGACCTATAATTCACCCCTCCACTTT. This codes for CASSEVKGGTYNSPLHF. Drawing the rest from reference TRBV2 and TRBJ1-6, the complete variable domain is EPEVTQTPSHQVTQMGQEVILRCVPISNHLYFYWYRQILGQKVEFLVSFYNNEISEKSEIFDDQFSVERPDGSNFTLKIRSTKLEDSAMYFCASSEVKGGTYNSPLHFGNGTRLTVT.

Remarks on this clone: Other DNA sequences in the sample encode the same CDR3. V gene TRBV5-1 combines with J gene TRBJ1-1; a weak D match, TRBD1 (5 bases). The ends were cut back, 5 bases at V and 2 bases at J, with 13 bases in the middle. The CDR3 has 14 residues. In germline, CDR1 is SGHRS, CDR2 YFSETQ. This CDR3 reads CASSSGTGNTEAFF. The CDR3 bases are TGCGCCAGCAGTTCTGGGACGGGAAACACTGAAGCTTTCTTT.

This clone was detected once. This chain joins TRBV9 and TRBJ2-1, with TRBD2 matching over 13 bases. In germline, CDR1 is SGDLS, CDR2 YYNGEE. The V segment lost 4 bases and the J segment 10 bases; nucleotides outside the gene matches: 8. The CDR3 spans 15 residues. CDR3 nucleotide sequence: TGTGCCAGCAGCCCACGACTAGCGGGAGGCCTAGAGCAGTTCTTC. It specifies CASSPRLAGGLEQFF.

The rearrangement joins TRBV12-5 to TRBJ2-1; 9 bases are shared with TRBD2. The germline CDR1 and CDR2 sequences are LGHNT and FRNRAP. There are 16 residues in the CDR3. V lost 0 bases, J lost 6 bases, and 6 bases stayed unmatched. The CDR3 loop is CASGLVLSGRTNEQFF. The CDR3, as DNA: TGTGCTAGTGGTTTGGTACTAAGCGGGAGGACCAATGAGCAGTTCTTC.

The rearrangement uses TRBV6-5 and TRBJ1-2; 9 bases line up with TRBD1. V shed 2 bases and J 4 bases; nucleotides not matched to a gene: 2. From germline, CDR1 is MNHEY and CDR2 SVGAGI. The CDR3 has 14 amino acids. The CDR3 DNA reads TGTGCCAGCAGTTACGCACAGGGGGCCTATGGCTACACCTTC. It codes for CASSYAQGAYGYTF.

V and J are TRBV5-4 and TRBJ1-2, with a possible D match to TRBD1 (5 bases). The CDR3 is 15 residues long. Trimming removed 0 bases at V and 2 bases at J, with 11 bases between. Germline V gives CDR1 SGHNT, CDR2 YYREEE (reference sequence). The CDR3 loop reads CASSLDPGRNYGYTF. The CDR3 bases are TGTGCCAGCAGCTTGGATCCAGGGAGGAACTATGGCTACACCTTC. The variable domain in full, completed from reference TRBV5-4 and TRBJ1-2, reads ETGVTQSPTHLIKTRGQQVTLRCSSQSGHNTVSWYQQALGQGPQFIFQYYREEENGRGNFPPRFSGLQFPNYSSELNVNALELDDSALYLCASSLDPGRNYGYTFGSGTRLTVV.

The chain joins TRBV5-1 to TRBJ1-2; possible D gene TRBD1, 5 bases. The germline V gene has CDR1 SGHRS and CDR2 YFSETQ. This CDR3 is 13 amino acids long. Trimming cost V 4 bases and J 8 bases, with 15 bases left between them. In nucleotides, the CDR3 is TGCGCCAGCAGCCTCGACGGGGGTAGAGGCTACACCTTC. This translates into CASSLDGGRGYTF.